This T cell receptor beta chain was recorded in a study of cytomegalovirus exposure and HLA in healthy donors listed by TCRdb under 2017. Some background on the complete study: An earlier analysis of several hundred of the donors reported approximately 300 Gb of sequence data and 117 million unique TCR beta sequences obtained from about 170 million T cells. All discovery cohort repertoires had been generated using a single sequencing platform. The study combined high-throughput TCR immunosequencing, statistical association of individual TCRs with disease status, and machine learning to predict cytomegalovirus infection status. Roughly 5 DR-DQ haplotypes were handled as single units for association and clustering, since linkage in the cohort was strong. An earlier analysis of 587 of the donors used high-throughput TCR beta sequencing to judge whether each TCR beta V gene segment behaved as functional or pseudogenic. Among almost 400 genotyped donors of the cohort, an average of about 240,000 unique TCR beta nucleotide sequences were sequenced per donor, approximately 20% of them non-productive. The number of donors typed differed by locus, with roughly 620-630 for A, B, C, DRB1 and DQB1, around 500 for DQA1, about 610 for DPA1, and approximately 470 for DPB1. Donor age, sex, ethnicity and CMV serostatus were compiled together with the repertoire data. Genome-wide SNP genotypes for about 55% of the 666 donors were used in a later genetic analysis, which treated that subset as a discovery cohort. Using immunosequencing, the study profiled T cell repertoires from about 650 subjects and related those repertoires to cytomegalovirus serostatus. To study patterns of TCR occurrence, a later analysis re-analyzed previously published TCR beta repertoires from around 670 donors and added high-resolution HLA genotyping. The genetic ancestry cluster associated with self-reported Caucasian donors included over 65% of the approximately 410 genotyped donors. In the later analysis, no new phenotypic data were used to find candidate immune exposures; instead, reliance was placed on TCR beta sequences and their occurrence across donors. Along with the approximately 700-subject first cohort, a separate validation cohort of over a hundred different subjects was used. HLA typing included class I and class II loci at four-digit resolution. An early release covering roughly 580 HLA-typed donors comprised approximately 300 gigabases of sequencing data and around 86 million unique TCR sequences. The study aimed to test whether cataloging public T cell receptors could reveal signatures of past pathogen exposure.

The receptor library was made with the immunoSEQ multiplex PCR assay. A mixture of 60 forward primers for TCR Vbeta segments and 13 reverse primers for TCR Jbeta segments was used in the multiplex PCR. The CDR3 region of rearranged TCR beta genes was amplified from genomic DNA by a multiplex PCR assay. The Illumina HiSeq System was used to sequence the amplified TCR beta libraries as 87-base-pair reads. The paper's data handling went like this. A later analysis tallied 70 million to 100 million unique TCR beta chains across the 666 repertoires, and around 9.9 million of those chains were shared by two or more donors. To remove PCR and sequencing errors, raw reads were error-corrected and collapsed into unique sequences using a nearest-neighbor algorithm that merged closely related sequences. To assign V, D and J gene segments, CDR3 sequences were aligned to IMGT reference sequences. For a sequence to be retained, a match of at least six nucleotides to both a V gene segment and a J gene segment was required. A rearrangement was called productive if the CDR3 had no stop codons and remained in frame with V and J, and every other rearrangement was called non-productive. Following IMGT convention, CDR3 was defined as the stretch from the second conserved V-encoded cysteine up to the conserved J-encoded phenylalanine. The earlier analysis of about 610 of the donors excluded any sequence lacking an unambiguous match to a single V gene segment. An earlier analysis of some 500 of the donors classified V segments as functional when productive rearrangements were above 56.7% and as segregating when the standard deviation between donors was above 5%. To diagnose cytomegalovirus status from the catalog of TCR beta chain sequences, a statistical classification framework was built. In a later analysis, V and J genes were assigned by comparing TCR nucleotide sequences against IMGT/GENE-DB human TR gene sequences. A later analysis assigned CDR3 sequences and most-parsimonious VDJ recombination scenarios with the TCRdist pipeline. In a later analysis, each TCR beta chain was defined by its CDR3 amino acid sequence together with its V-gene family, and reads lacking a unique V-gene family were excluded. A later analysis removed nearly 600 highly shared, low-generation-probability nucleotide sequences to deal with suspected cross-contamination and a sequencing artifact. For each public chain, a later analysis derived a clonal expansion index from normalized ranks of inferred template counts within each repertoire. In a later analysis, generation probabilities were computed with a VDJ recombination model fitted to out-of-frame rearrangements, and the resulting probabilities were checked against IGoR. In a later analysis, TCR-TCR, TCR-HLA and TCR-CMV co-occurrence was scored with hypergeometric tests, and a repertoire-size bias correction was applied to TCR pairs. In a later analysis, false discovery rates were estimated by permuting HLA or CMV assignments 20 times. In a later analysis, co-occurring TCRs were grouped with DBSCAN, and TCRdist sequence similarity was added when clustering was performed within HLA-allele-positive subsets. For co-occurrence clustering, repertoires with fewer than 30,000 or more than 120,000 public chains were excluded, along with 5 or 6 repertoires with anomalous nucleotide sharing. Not all clones reach the TCRdb copy of this immuneACCESS table, which keeps in-frame sequences only. Checked studies attribute under half of the gap to unresolved V genes and leave the rest unexplained. The DNA gave D and trimming, while V, J and clone size come from that table. The sample contains around 91,000 clones, over 75% of them found a single time. Clones ranked in the top ten supply 4.4% of the sample.

CDR1 and CDR2 are drawn from the germline V gene: KGHSH, LQKENI. V is cut back by 3 bases and J by 4 bases, with 7 bases in the junction unmatched. Including cysteine and phenylalanine, the CDR3 has 15 amino acids. Left in the record is the CDR3 DNA by itself, 45 bases read in frame from the first base. The cohort was made up of 666 healthy bone marrow donors. Cohort members were all nominally healthy when sampled, although unrecorded immune exposures were likely present. The donor was CMV seropositive and was included in the group of 250 to 300 seropositive cohort members. A peripheral blood sample was provided by each donor, and peripheral blood mononuclear cells were used for TCR beta sequencing. Genomic DNA was extracted from the blood cell samples with the Qiagen DNeasy Blood Extraction Kit. For this clone: Its cognate antigen has yet to be identified. No much larger clonotype is one base removed from it; base qualities were not supplied.

The investigation overall reported the following: In a later genetic analysis, a missense DCLRE1C variant was associated with V-gene and J-gene trimming of TCR beta chains, and the association was replicated in an independent cohort. In vitro tests confirmed that a few of the cytomegalovirus-associated TCR beta chains recognize cytomegalovirus antigens. Because counts were too low, roughly 18 rarely observed V segments, including chromosome 9 orphons, were left out of the earlier analysis of some 600 of the donors. A further reported finding was that TCR beta sequences accurately predicted the HLA-A and HLA-B alleles for most subjects in the first cohort. Compared with the approximately 710-donor mean, donors in an Asian-associated ancestry cluster had fewer N-insertions in productive TCRs, according to a later genetic analysis. Sequencing depth was assumed to be roughly uniform across donors in the presence/absence analyses, though that assumption may not hold. In a later analysis, the rate of TCR association differed among HLA loci, with DRB1 alleles having the most associated TCRs and HLA-C alleles having the fewest. According to a later analysis, parvovirus B19, influenza, CMV and Epstein-Barr virus appeared linked to several top co-occurrence clusters. For the cohort, immune exposure information was limited to CMV serostatus. In a later analysis, HLA-associated TCR beta chains were found to be more clonally expanded and to have lower generation probabilities than equally common non-associated chains. The sequencing pipeline was judged likely to have produced a cluster of highly shared sequence variants as a technical artifact. The classifier was reported to diagnose cytomegalovirus status with high specificity and sensitivity in both the original cohort and the validation cohort. Because HLA typing was missing for some donors at each locus, association tests included only the typed subset. Some IMGT-functional V segments, including TRBV6-2 and TRBV6-3, could not be told apart with the 87-base-pair reads, so those segments were excluded. The cohort was sequenced for TCR beta chains only, and without alpha or paired-chain data the features that could be detected were limited. In a later analysis, most CMV-associated TCR beta chains were found to appear HLA-restricted, with HLA associations seemingly driven largely by CMV exposure. The authors suggested that the approach could potentially be generalized to other disease states and immunological phenotypes. Linkage disequilibrium might explain the correlated functional status among segregating V segments, but an unknown experimental factor could not be excluded. In a later analysis, 16,951 TCR beta sequences were associated with specific HLA alleles at a false discovery rate of 0.05. While some public TCRs were present in many individuals, most TCR sequences turned up only very rarely across donors. When HLA alleles, especially DR and DQ, strongly co-occurred, attributing TCR associations to individual alleles was difficult. The study gave a list of 150 to 200 TCR beta chains associated with cytomegalovirus. In an earlier analysis of fewer than 750 of the donors, most TCR beta V segments were observed in productive rearrangements about 90% or about 30% of the time, broadly matching IMGT annotations.

The source material was PBMCs. The receptor was derived from a male donor in good health and CMV-seropositive. The chain employs TRBV18 and TRBJ1-1, with 8 bases matching TRBD1. The DNA is as follows: TGTGCCAGCTCACCCTTGGACAGGGTAGGCACTGAAGCTTTCTTT. Its protein reads: CASSPLDRVGTEAFF.